This T cell receptor (beta chain) was obtained from a study of cytomegalovirus exposure and HLA in healthy donors. Study-wide context: A previous analysis identified approximately 120 million unique TCR beta sequences derived from around 200 million T cells. Study-wide results and caveats: Prior analysis indicated that the majority of TCR beta V segments exhibited productivity approximately 90% or approximately 30% of the time. A further, later analysis showed that HLA-associated TCR beta chains (compared with equally common others) were more clonally expanded.

Primers included in the PCR were 60 Vbeta and 13 Jbeta primers. Sequenced by immunoSEQ multiplex PCR; TCRdb stores in-frame clones only, minus some. In the table there are roughly 100,000 clones, more than 65% of which are singletons. This CDR3 comprises 12 residues. From germline, CDR1 is MNHNY and CDR2 SVGAGI (reference sequence). V was pared by 6 bases and J by 2 bases, with 7 bases between. In regard to this clone: Its antigen is as yet unknown.

The chain employs TRBV6-6 and TRBJ1-2; possibly TRBD1 for D (5 bases). The sequence was obtained from a woman between 18 and 30 years old in good health and CMV-seropositive. The sequencing input was PBMCs. Here the CDR3 DNA reads TGTGCCAGCAGGGACAAGAACTATGGCTACACCTTC. This sequence encodes CASRDKNYGYTF.